Listed below are T cell receptor beta chains from one sample, sequenced in a study of beta chain features in type 1 diabetes. The table came from immunoSEQ multiplex PCR; TCRdb's copy has only in-frame clones and leaves some out. This table has fewer than 400,000 clones, less than 9.5% appearing once. The sample was central memory CD4+ T cells from blood. These receptors were collected from a woman aged 18-29 years in good health. Each CDR3 is given with its conserved first and last residue. D genes are given only for firm matches. For some rows the clone size is stated as once, few or many, or as a class when expanded; others skip it.

clone_size: few; v_call: TRBV28; cdr3_length: 15; j_call: TRBJ2-3; d_call: TRBD2; cdr3_nt: TGTGCCAGCAGTTCGGGACTAGCGGGAGATGATACGCAGTATTTT; cdr3_aa: CASSSGLAGDDTQYF
clone_size: .; v_call: TRBV19; cdr3_length: 13; j_call: TRBJ2-7; d_call: .; cdr3_nt: TGTGCCAGTAGTATTTACTCCGGGCGCGAGCAGTACTTC; cdr3_aa: CASSIYSGREQYF
clone_size: .; v_call: TRBV28; cdr3_length: 15; j_call: TRBJ1-5; d_call: TRBD1; cdr3_nt: TGTGCCAGCAGTTTATCCGGGACAGGCAAGCAGCCCCAGCATTTT; cdr3_aa: CASSLSGTGKQPQHF
clone_size: few; v_call: TRBV7-2; cdr3_length: 16; j_call: TRBJ2-1; d_call: TRBD2; cdr3_nt: TGTGCCAGCAGCTTAGTCGGGACTAGCGGGAGGAATGAGCAGTTCTTC; cdr3_aa: CASSLVGTSGRNEQFF
clone_size: .; v_call: TRBV7-2; cdr3_length: 16; j_call: TRBJ2-1; d_call: TRBD2; cdr3_nt: TGTGCCAGCAGCTTAGCTGGGACTAGTTCCTACAATGAGCAGTTCTTC; cdr3_aa: CASSLAGTSSYNEQFF
clone_size: few; v_call: TRBV11-2; cdr3_length: 15; j_call: TRBJ2-1; d_call: .; cdr3_nt: TGTGCCAGCAGCTTAACGTCTAGCTCCTACAATGAGCAGTTCTTC; cdr3_aa: CASSLTSSSYNEQFF
clone_size: many; v_call: TRBV18; cdr3_length: 16; j_call: TRBJ2-1; d_call: .; cdr3_nt: TGTGCCAGCTCACCACGGTCCGGGACACGCAACAATGAGCAGTTCTTC; cdr3_aa: CASSPRSGTRNNEQFF
clone_size: many; v_call: TRBV11-1; cdr3_length: 17; j_call: TRBJ2-1; d_call: TRBD2; cdr3_nt: TGTGCCAGCAGCTTTCAAAGCGGGAGCGGATCCTACAATGAGCAGTTCTTC; cdr3_aa: CASSFQSGSGSYNEQFF
clone_size: few; v_call: TRBV28; cdr3_length: 15; j_call: TRBJ2-6; d_call: .; cdr3_nt: TGTGCCAGCAGTTTATCCCTTCCTGGGGCCAACGTCCTGACTTTC; cdr3_aa: CASSLSLPGANVLTF
clone_size: .; v_call: TRBV2; cdr3_length: 12; j_call: TRBJ2-7; d_call: .; cdr3_nt: TGTGCCAGCAGTGGGGGTCCTTACGAGCAGTACTTC; cdr3_aa: CASSGGPYEQYF
clone_size: many; v_call: TRBV7-2; cdr3_length: 12; j_call: TRBJ2-4; d_call: .; cdr3_nt: TGTGCCAGCAGCTTAGATCAGGAACTTCAGTACTTC; cdr3_aa: CASSLDQELQYF
clone_size: many; v_call: TRBV23-1; cdr3_length: 12; j_call: TRBJ1-5; d_call: .; cdr3_nt: TGCGCCAGCAGTCAATCTAGTCAGCCCCAGCATTTT; cdr3_aa: CASSQSSQPQHF
clone_size: few; v_call: TRBV7-9; cdr3_length: 10; j_call: TRBJ1-1; d_call: .; cdr3_nt: TGTGCCAGCAGCTCGACTGAAGCTTTCTTT; cdr3_aa: CASSSTEAFF
clone_size: few; v_call: TRBV27; cdr3_length: 20; j_call: TRBJ2-7; d_call: TRBD2; cdr3_nt: TGTGCCAGCAGCAAGTTTAGGATCGGGACTAGCGGGAGTGGATACTACGAGCAGTACTTC; cdr3_aa: CASSKFRIGTSGSGYYEQYF
clone_size: .; v_call: TRBV27; cdr3_length: 14; j_call: TRBJ2-3; d_call: .; cdr3_nt: TGTGCCAGCAGTCTGGGGGGCTTGGCAGATACGCAGTATTTT; cdr3_aa: CASSLGGLADTQYF
clone_size: few; v_call: TRBV7-3; cdr3_length: 11; j_call: TRBJ1-2; d_call: .; cdr3_nt: TGTGCCAGCAGCTTACAGGGTGGCTACACCTTC; cdr3_aa: CASSLQGGYTF
clone_size: .; v_call: TRBV27; cdr3_length: 16; j_call: TRBJ2-7; d_call: TRBD2; cdr3_nt: TGTGCCAGCAGTGCCTTCATAGCGGGGGGTTCCTACGAGCAGTACTTC; cdr3_aa: CASSAFIAGGSYEQYF
clone_size: .; v_call: TRBV13; cdr3_length: 15; j_call: TRBJ1-2; d_call: TRBD1; cdr3_nt: TGTGCCAGCAGTGTTTCGGGACAGGCCAACTATGGCTACACCTTC; cdr3_aa: CASSVSGQANYGYTF
clone_size: few; v_call: TRBV19; cdr3_length: 17; j_call: TRBJ2-2; d_call: TRBD1; cdr3_nt: TGTGCCAGTAGTAAGACAGGGGGCGGCCCAAACACCGGGGAGCTGTTTTTT; cdr3_aa: CASSKTGGGPNTGELFF
clone_size: .; v_call: TRBV27; cdr3_length: 14; j_call: TRBJ1-5; d_call: .; cdr3_nt: TGTGCCAGCAGCCGGGGTAATAGCAATCAGCCCCAGCATTTT; cdr3_aa: CASSRGNSNQPQHF
clone_size: few; v_call: TRBV4-3; cdr3_length: 14; j_call: TRBJ2-3; d_call: .; cdr3_nt: TGCGCCAGCAGCCAAGATCTTGCGAGAGATACGCAGTATTTT; cdr3_aa: CASSQDLARDTQYF
clone_size: .; v_call: TRBV5-8; cdr3_length: 14; j_call: TRBJ1-1; d_call: .; cdr3_nt: TGTGCCAGCAGCTTGATCCAGGGATACACTGAAGCTTTCTTT; cdr3_aa: CASSLIQGYTEAFF
clone_size: .; v_call: TRBV18; cdr3_length: 15; j_call: TRBJ1-2; d_call: TRBD1; cdr3_nt: TGTGCCAGCTCACCACCCAGGGGGATTAACTATGGCTACACCTTC; cdr3_aa: CASSPPRGINYGYTF